This is a list of T cell receptor beta chains from one sample in a study of immune evolution from preneoplasia to lung adenocarcinoma. Some clones are missing from TCRdb's copy, which holds only in-frame ones; the method was immunoSEQ multiplex PCR. The table includes approximately 4,500 clones, 87% detected once. Sequenced input: FFPE invasive lung adenocarcinoma tissue. The receptors come from a person aged 45-60 years with lung adenocarcinoma. CDR3s include the opening cysteine and the closing phenylalanine or tryptophan. The D gene is left open where the match is weak. Clone size is shown for a subset of rows, as once, few, many or a class of expanded clone.

>TRBD1|TRBJ2-7|-|TRBV11-2
CASSWVGQGIYEQYF
TGTGCCAGCAGCTGGGTGGGACAGGGAATATACGAGCAGTACTTC
>-|TRBJ1-3|-|TRBV28
CASSLVGVYSGNTIYF
TGTGCCAGCAGCCTTGTCGGAGTCTACTCTGGAAACACCATATATTTT
>TRBD2|TRBJ2-4|-|TRBV28
CASSPSPGLAKNIQYF
TGTGCCAGCAGTCCATCGCCGGGACTAGCCAAAAACATTCAGTACTTT
>-|TRBJ2-1|-|TRBV5-1
CASSLGLDEQFF
TGCGCCAGCAGCTTGGGGTTGGATGAGCAGTTCTTC
>-|TRBJ1-5|-|TRBV6-5
CASSREYSNQPQHF
TGTGCCAGCAGTAGGGAATATAGCAATCAGCCCCAGCATTTT
>-|TRBJ1-1|-|TRBV7-2
CASSPKTGSNTEAFF
TGTGCCAGCAGCCCTAAGACAGGATCGAACACTGAAGCTTTCTTT
>-|TRBJ1-2|-|TRBV4-2
CASSPTHRLTGTETYGYTF
TGTGCCAGCAGCCCAACCCACCGCCTCACAGGGACTGAGACCTATGGCTACACCTTC
>TRBD1|TRBJ1-5|-|TRBV2
CASSSGQSNQPQHF
TGTGCCAGCAGTTCGGGACAGTCCAATCAGCCCCAGCATTTT
>-|TRBJ1-4|-|TRBV5-6
CASSRQMRWEKLFF
TGTGCCAGCAGCAGACAGATGAGGTGGGAAAAACTGTTTTTT
>-|TRBJ2-7|-|TRBV7-9
CASSLDGPLYEQYF
TGTGCCAGCAGCTTAGACGGACCCCTCTACGAGCAGTACTTC
>-|TRBJ2-3|-|TRBV28
CASSLNLGRHTQYF
TGTGCCAGCAGTTTAAACCTCGGACGGCATACGCAGTATTTT
>-|TRBJ2-5|-|TRBV30
CAWRPTGETQYF
TGTGCCTGGAGACCGACTGGAGAGACCCAGTACTTC
>-|TRBJ1-5|-|TRBV7-2
CASSLGQYQPQHF
TGTGCCAGCAGCTTAGGGCAGTATCAGCCCCAGCATTTT
>TRBD2|TRBJ2-5|few|TRBV28
CASSPSGSTSGTFHETQYF
TGTGCCAGCAGCCCTTCCGGGTCGACTAGCGGGACCTTCCATGAGACCCAGTACTTC
>-|TRBJ2-1|few|TRBV7-9
CASSAREYEQFF
TGTGCCAGCAGCGCCAGGGAATACGAGCAGTTCTTC
>-|TRBJ1-2|-|TRBV7-9
CASSLRGGGGYTF
TGTGCCAGCAGCCTCCGAGGGGGGGGTGGCTACACCTTC
>TRBD2|TRBJ2-1|once|TRBV2
CASSERVGGSYNEQFF
TGTGCCAGCAGTGAACGGGTGGGAGGGTCCTACAATGAGCAGTTCTTC
>-|TRBJ2-7|-|TRBV29-1
CSGGQFYEQYF
TGCAGTGGTGGACAGTTCTACGAGCAGTACTTC
>-|TRBJ2-7|-|TRBV28
CASSSRTYEQYF
TGTGCCAGCAGTTCGCGAACCTACGAGCAGTACTTC
>TRBD2|TRBJ2-7|-|TRBV4-2
CASSQGGTSGNREQYF
TGTGCCAGCAGCCAAGGGGGGACTAGCGGGAATCGCGAGCAGTACTTC
>TRBD2|TRBJ2-1|-|TRBV4-3
CASSQGWGGSYNEQFF
TGCGCCAGCAGCCAAGGATGGGGGGGGTCCTACAATGAGCAGTTCTTC
>-|TRBJ1-5|-|TRBV28
CASSLDRNNQPQHF
TGTGCCAGCAGTTTAGACAGGAACAATCAGCCCCAGCATTTT
>-|TRBJ2-1|-|TRBV18
CASSPTDNEQFF
TGTGCCAGCTCACCAACGGACAATGAGCAGTTCTTC
>-|TRBJ2-1|-|TRBV30
CAWLGAYNEQFF
TGTGCCTGGTTAGGGGCCTACAATGAGCAGTTCTTC
>-|TRBJ2-1|-|TRBV7-9
CASSPKNTGSGYNEQFF
TGTGCCAGCAGCCCCAAAAACACCGGATCAGGCTACAATGAGCAGTTCTTC
>TRBD2|TRBJ2-1|-|TRBV7-9
CASSTGLAGYNEQFF
TGTGCCAGCAGCACGGGACTAGCGGGCTACAATGAGCAGTTCTTC
>-|TRBJ1-3|-|TRBV7-9
CASSLEVLGNTIYF
TGTGCCAGCAGCTTAGAAGTGCTTGGAAACACCATATATTTT
>-|TRBJ2-3|-|TRBV4-2
CASSHPGDGSDTQYF
TGTGCCAGCAGCCACCCAGGGGATGGTTCAGATACGCAGTATTTT
>-|TRBJ2-5|-|TRBV4-3
CASSQADGETQYF
TGCGCCAGCAGCCAAGCAGACGGGGAGACCCAGTACTTC
>-|TRBJ2-5|once|TRBV7-2
CASSNRAGQETQYF
TGTGCCAGCAGCAACCGGGCGGGCCAGGAGACCCAGTACTTC
>-|TRBJ2-5|-|TRBV30
CAWNTIRGISGTQYF
TGTGCCTGGAATACCATTCGGGGCATATCCGGTACCCAGTACTTC
>-|TRBJ1-5|-|TRBV28
CASSSTGRGSNQPQHF
TGTGCCAGCAGTTCCACCGGGAGGGGATCCAATCAGCCCCAGCATTTT
>TRBD2|TRBJ2-7|-|TRBV29-1
CSVTLAGGFYEQYF
TGCAGCGTAACCTTAGCGGGGGGCTTTTACGAGCAGTACTTC
>TRBD1|TRBJ1-5|-|TRBV19
CASSMEDRGGQPQHF
TGTGCCAGTAGTATGGAGGACAGGGGAGGTCAGCCCCAGCATTTT
>-|TRBJ1-1|-|TRBV5-1
CASSLAGPQNTEAFF
TGCGCCAGCAGTCTAGCCGGGCCACAGAACACTGAAGCTTTCTTT
>-|TRBJ1-5|-|TRBV18
CASSPNEASQHF
TGTGCCAGCTCACCAAATGAAGCATCCCAGCATTTT
>-|TRBJ2-7|-|TRBV9
CASSVFENEQYF
TGTGCCAGCAGCGTATTCGAAAACGAGCAGTACTTC
>-|TRBJ2-1|few|TRBV5-1
CASSPDRSRRGSYNEQFF
TGCGCCAGCAGCCCGGACAGGAGCAGACGGGGGTCCTACAATGAGCAGTTCTTC
>-|TRBJ2-1|few|TRBV5-4
CASSQVAVLEQFF
TGTGCCAGCAGCCAAGTAGCCGTCCTGGAGCAGTTCTTC
>TRBD1|TRBJ1-5|few|TRBV27
CASSFSQGNQPQHF
TGTGCCAGCAGTTTCTCACAGGGGAATCAGCCCCAGCATTTT
>-|TRBJ1-4|-|TRBV7-9
CASSSDEYPKLFF
TGTGCCAGCAGCTCGGATGAATATCCAAAACTGTTTTTT
>-|TRBJ2-1|-|TRBV7-3
CASSFSTRYNEQFF
TGTGCCAGCAGCTTCTCGACTCGCTACAATGAGCAGTTCTTC
>-|TRBJ2-5|-|TRBV15
CATSRVTNQETQYF
TGTGCCACCAGCAGAGTGACAAACCAAGAGACCCAGTACTTC
>TRBD1|TRBJ1-4|once|TRBV6-5
CASSNRGGNEKLFF
TGTGCCAGCAGCAACAGGGGTGGTAATGAAAAACTGTTTTTT
>-|TRBJ2-7|once|TRBV5-4
CASSSTGTYSYEQYF
TGTGCCAGCAGCTCTACCGGGACATATTCCTACGAGCAGTACTTC
>TRBD2|TRBJ2-3|-|TRBV6-5
CASRPEREVSDTQYF
TGTGCCAGCAGGCCCGAGCGGGAGGTCTCAGATACGCAGTATTTT
>-|TRBJ2-5|-|TRBV6-1
CASSVGWSQETQYF
TGTGCCAGCAGTGTGGGGTGGTCCCAAGAGACCCAGTACTTC
>-|TRBJ2-7|-|TRBV29-1
CSVRFYEQYF
TGCAGCGTTCGTTTCTACGAGCAGTACTTC
>-|TRBJ1-5|-|TRBV2
CASSGDGNQPQHF
TGTGCCAGCTCCGGGGATGGCAATCAGCCCCAGCATTTT
>TRBD1|TRBJ1-2|-|TRBV6-6
CASSYSGTGDSYGYTF
TGTGCCAGCAGTTACTCGGGTACAGGGGACAGCTATGGCTACACCTTC
>TRBD1|TRBJ1-2|-|TRBV7-9
CASSPGGIYGYTF
TGTGCCAGCAGCCCAGGGGGGATCTATGGCTACACCTTC
>TRBD1|TRBJ1-1|-|TRBV6-6
CASSIRTGRTEAFF
TGTGCCAGCAGTATCCGGACAGGGCGCACTGAAGCTTTCTTT
>-|TRBJ2-5|-|TRBV2
CASSWTLLGKTQYF
TGTGCCAGCAGTTGGACTCTACTTGGGAAGACCCAGTACTTC
>-|TRBJ2-7|-|TRBV5-1
CASSYYRAYEQYF
TGCGCCAGCAGCTATTACAGGGCCTACGAGCAGTACTTC
>-|TRBJ2-6|few|TRBV9
CASSVPGSGANVLTF
TGTGCCAGCAGCGTACCGGGCTCTGGGGCCAACGTCCTGACTTTC
>TRBD1|TRBJ2-7|-|TRBV4-1
CASSRGGTGDRRYREQYF
TGCGCCAGCAGCCGCGGCGGGACAGGGGATCGGCGTTATCGCGAGCAGTACTTC